This T cell receptor (beta chain) was found in a study of T-cell memory formation after mild COVID-19. General observations from the study: Chiefly within CM and EM were the contracting CD4+ clones; CD8+ ones were within EMRA. Prior to infection, memory already included some responding clones, suggesting cross-reactive memory joined. Later expanders leaned toward CD4+, whereas clones contracting from day 15 to 85 were balanced CD4/CD8.

This clonotype was observed many times. Its specificity is not known. TCRdb fed the 5' RACE reads into MiXCR, producing one record per CDR3 protein. The top ten hold roughly 14% of the sample, which has roughly 150,000 distinct CDR3 sequences, roughly 15% seen once. The germline V and J ends were trimmed by 1 base and 2 bases, with 10 bases remaining between them. This CDR3 has 15 amino acids. Germline V gene lookup returns CDR1 SGHTA and CDR2 FQGNSA. This sequence was found in an adult woman who had mild COVID-19 (a few samples of this study predate the infection). Cell type and time point are not known. Sequencing was done on a sample of PBMCs or a T cell subset sorted from them (not recorded which). The chain carries TRBV7-2 and TRBJ2-3; either TRBD1 or TRBD2 may fit D (6 bases each). CDR3 bases: TGTGCCAGCAGCTTAGGGGGGGCCCTCACAGATACGCAGTATTTT. Amino acid sequence: CASSLGGALTDTQYF. Based on the CDR3 plus reference TRBV7-2 and TRBJ2-3, the full variable domain is GAGVSQSPSNKVTEKGKDVELRCDPISGHTALYWYRQSLGQGLEFLIYFQGNSAPDKSGLPSDRFSAERTGGSVSTLTIQRTQQEDSAVYLCASSLGGALTDTQYFGPGTRLTVL.